One TCR beta chain is described in this entry. The data belong to a study of blood T cell repertoires in COVID-19. The CDR3 runs to 15 residues. Germline-derived CDR1 and CDR2 are MNHEY and SVGEGT. After removal of 2 bases from V and 2 bases from J, the junction contained 3 bases not matched to a gene. The method was immunoSEQ multiplex PCR; TCRdb's version includes in-frame clones alone and lacks a portion of them. The data hold fewer than 80,000 clones, with 90% observed a single time. The sequence came from a woman of 80 years or more with active or convalescent COVID-19. Sequences were obtained from peripheral blood. This chain connects TRBV6-2 or TRBV6-3 to TRBJ2-7; TRBD1 aligns across 10 bases. The CDR3 nucleotides are TGTGCCAGCAGTTACGGAGGGACAGGGGCCTACGAGCAGTACTTC. Its protein product is CASSYGGTGAYEQYF.